These T cell receptor beta chains were read from a single sample in a study of shared clonotypes between healthy human individuals. Assay used: immunoSEQ multiplex PCR; TCRdb lists only in-frame clones, some missing. The profile shows fewer than 650,000 clones, about 80% of them singletons. Sequenced sample: PBMCs. The receptors come from a woman between 40 and 50 years old in good health. Some clones in this sample may be carry-over from other donors' samples. The CDR3 runs from the conserved cysteine through the conserved F or W. Each record gives: J gene, clone size, D gene, V gene, CDR3 protein, CDR3 DNA. A D gene is named only where the DNA matches it firmly. A row's size may be missing; if present it is once, few, many or a size class.

J gene: TRBJ1-2; clone size: NA; D gene: NA; V gene: TRBV4-2; CDR3 protein: CASSQDRGPYGYTF; CDR3 DNA: TGTGCCAGCAGCCAAGATCGAGGACCCTATGGCTACACCTTC
J gene: TRBJ2-5; clone size: NA; D gene: NA; V gene: TRBV18; CDR3 protein: CASSPSRSRGSETQYF; CDR3 DNA: TGTGCCAGCTCACCATCCCGATCGCGAGGTAGTGAGACCCAGTACTTC
J gene: TRBJ2-2; clone size: NA; D gene: NA; V gene: TRBV28; CDR3 protein: CASSLLSANTGELFF; CDR3 DNA: TGTGCCAGCAGTTTACTCTCAGCGAACACCGGGGAGCTGTTTTTT
J gene: TRBJ2-3; clone size: NA; D gene: TRBD1; V gene: TRBV28; CDR3 protein: CASSLRGRRTDTQYF; CDR3 DNA: TGTGCCAGCAGTCTTAGGGGGCGACGCACAGATACGCAGTATTTT
J gene: TRBJ1-4; clone size: NA; D gene: NA; V gene: TRBV9; CDR3 protein: CASSVRGTTNEKLFF; CDR3 DNA: TGTGCCAGCAGCGTCAGAGGGACGACTAATGAAAAACTGTTTTTT
J gene: TRBJ2-7; clone size: NA; D gene: TRBD1; V gene: TRBV5-1; CDR3 protein: CASSLTPGQGSYEQYF; CDR3 DNA: TGCGCCAGCAGCTTAACACCGGGACAGGGATCCTACGAGCAGTACTTC
J gene: TRBJ2-6; clone size: NA; D gene: NA; V gene: TRBV5-1; CDR3 protein: CASSLAPGAGANVLTF; CDR3 DNA: TGCGCCAGCAGCCTCGCCCCAGGGGCTGGGGCCAACGTCCTGACTTTC
J gene: TRBJ1-5; clone size: NA; D gene: NA; V gene: TRBV9; CDR3 protein: CASSVTAYSNQPQHF; CDR3 DNA: TGTGCCAGCAGCGTAACAGCGTATAGCAATCAGCCCCAGCATTTT
J gene: TRBJ1-1; clone size: NA; D gene: NA; V gene: TRBV19; CDR3 protein: CASSDRSIGDTEAFF; CDR3 DNA: TGTGCCAGTAGTGATCGGTCCATAGGGGACACTGAAGCTTTCTTT
J gene: TRBJ2-5; clone size: NA; D gene: TRBD2; V gene: TRBV11-3; CDR3 protein: CASSLESSGSNQETQYF; CDR3 DNA: TGTGCCAGCAGCTTAGAGTCTAGCGGGTCTAACCAAGAGACCCAGTACTTC
J gene: TRBJ1-5; clone size: NA; D gene: NA; V gene: TRBV18; CDR3 protein: CASSRTEEDQPQHF; CDR3 DNA: TGTGCCAGCTCACGCACCGAGGAGGATCAGCCCCAGCATTTT
J gene: TRBJ2-3; clone size: once; D gene: NA; V gene: TRBV9; CDR3 protein: CASSAPEATDTQYF; CDR3 DNA: TGTGCCAGCAGCGCCCCGGAAGCCACAGATACGCAGTATTTT
J gene: TRBJ1-1; clone size: NA; D gene: NA; V gene: TRBV2; CDR3 protein: CASMKAGDTEAFF; CDR3 DNA: TGTGCGAGCATGAAAGCGGGGGACACTGAAGCTTTCTTT
J gene: TRBJ2-1; clone size: NA; D gene: TRBD2; V gene: TRBV4-1; CDR3 protein: CASSQLAGVPMPNNEQFF; CDR3 DNA: TGCGCCAGCAGCCAGCTAGCGGGAGTTCCAATGCCCAACAATGAGCAGTTCTTC
J gene: TRBJ1-4; clone size: NA; D gene: TRBD1; V gene: TRBV2; CDR3 protein: CASTDRVIEKLFF; CDR3 DNA: TGTGCCAGCACGGACAGGGTGATTGAAAAACTGTTTTTT
J gene: TRBJ2-7; clone size: many; D gene: NA; V gene: TRBV7-7; CDR3 protein: CASSLQPGSSEQYF; CDR3 DNA: TGTGCCAGCAGCTTACAACCGGGGTCGAGCGAGCAGTACTTC
J gene: TRBJ2-1; clone size: many; D gene: NA; V gene: TRBV6-6; CDR3 protein: CASSGWENNEQFF; CDR3 DNA: TGTGCCAGCAGTGGGTGGGAGAACAATGAGCAGTTCTTC
J gene: TRBJ2-3; clone size: once; D gene: NA; V gene: TRBV7-2; CDR3 protein: CASSLSASDTDTQYF; CDR3 DNA: TGTGCCAGCAGCTTATCGGCTAGCGACACAGATACGCAGTATTTT
J gene: TRBJ1-1; clone size: NA; D gene: NA; V gene: TRBV7-2; CDR3 protein: CATGRVVGEAFF; CDR3 DNA: TGTGCCACGGGCCGAGTGGTTGGTGAAGCTTTCTTT
J gene: TRBJ2-3; clone size: NA; D gene: NA; V gene: TRBV9; CDR3 protein: CASSVGTGTASTDTQYF; CDR3 DNA: TGTGCCAGCAGCGTAGGAACCGGGACTGCGAGCACAGATACGCAGTATTTT
J gene: TRBJ2-1; clone size: NA; D gene: NA; V gene: TRBV9; CDR3 protein: CASSATGYNEQFF; CDR3 DNA: TGTGCCAGCAGCGCAACAGGGTACAATGAGCAGTTCTTC
J gene: TRBJ2-1; clone size: NA; D gene: TRBD2; V gene: TRBV28; CDR3 protein: CASSLPGLAGNEQFF; CDR3 DNA: TGTGCCAGCAGTTTACCCGGACTAGCGGGAAATGAGCAGTTCTTC
J gene: TRBJ2-5; clone size: many; D gene: NA; V gene: TRBV7-2; CDR3 protein: CASSLVGGVGETQYF; CDR3 DNA: TGTGCCAGCAGCTTGGTGGGAGGAGTGGGGGAGACCCAGTACTTC
J gene: TRBJ1-2; clone size: many; D gene: TRBD1; V gene: TRBV7-2; CDR3 protein: CASSSGQGGGYTF; CDR3 DNA: TGTGCCAGCAGCTCGGGACAGGGGGGTGGCTACACCTTC
J gene: TRBJ2-5; clone size: NA; D gene: NA; V gene: TRBV30; CDR3 protein: CAWSWGRGMETQYF; CDR3 DNA: TGTGCCTGGAGTTGGGGTCGGGGGATGGAAACCCAGTACTTC
J gene: TRBJ1-1; clone size: NA; D gene: TRBD1; V gene: TRBV18; CDR3 protein: CASSYRGNTEAFF; CDR3 DNA: TGTGCCAGCTCATACAGGGGAAACACTGAAGCTTTCTTT
J gene: TRBJ2-5; clone size: NA; D gene: TRBD2; V gene: TRBV7-8; CDR3 protein: CASTPFAGGGETQYF; CDR3 DNA: TGTGCCAGCACGCCTTTTGCGGGAGGGGGGGAGACCCAGTACTTC
J gene: TRBJ2-2; clone size: NA; D gene: NA; V gene: TRBV2; CDR3 protein: CASDLGRDTGELFF; CDR3 DNA: TGTGCCAGCGATTTGGGGCGGGACACCGGGGAGCTGTTTTTT
J gene: TRBJ2-5; clone size: NA; D gene: NA; V gene: TRBV5-1; CDR3 protein: CASSGGGGETQYF; CDR3 DNA: TGCGCCAGCAGCGGAGGAGGGGGAGAGACCCAGTACTTC
J gene: TRBJ1-3; clone size: NA; D gene: NA; V gene: TRBV2; CDR3 protein: CASVQGPGNTIYF; CDR3 DNA: TGTGCCAGCGTACAGGGTCCGGGAAACACCATATATTTT
J gene: TRBJ2-1; clone size: NA; D gene: NA; V gene: TRBV30; CDR3 protein: CAWSVLGRSSYNEQFF; CDR3 DNA: TGTGCCTGGAGTGTTTTGGGCAGGAGCTCCTACAATGAGCAGTTCTTC
J gene: TRBJ1-1; clone size: NA; D gene: NA; V gene: TRBV27; CDR3 protein: CASRGADRWNTEAFF; CDR3 DNA: TGTGCCAGCAGAGGCGCCGACAGGTGGAACACTGAAGCTTTCTTT
J gene: TRBJ2-7; clone size: NA; D gene: NA; V gene: TRBV10-2; CDR3 protein: CASTFRGNYEQYF; CDR3 DNA: TGCGCCAGCACTTTTAGGGGTAACTACGAGCAGTACTTC
J gene: TRBJ2-3; clone size: once; D gene: TRBD2; V gene: TRBV4-2; CDR3 protein: CASRRTSGGPGDTQYF; CDR3 DNA: TGTGCCAGCAGGCGGACTAGCGGGGGCCCCGGAGATACGCAGTATTTT
J gene: TRBJ1-2; clone size: NA; D gene: TRBD1; V gene: TRBV6-1; CDR3 protein: CASSGGQGQGENYGYTF; CDR3 DNA: TGTGCCAGCAGTGGGGGACAGGGACAGGGGGAGAACTATGGCTACACCTTC
J gene: TRBJ1-1; clone size: NA; D gene: NA; V gene: TRBV28; CDR3 protein: CASSWGQGTEAFF; CDR3 DNA: TGTGCCAGCAGTTGGGGGCAGGGCACTGAAGCTTTCTTT
J gene: TRBJ1-2; clone size: many; D gene: NA; V gene: TRBV10-3; CDR3 protein: CAISPGHHNYGYAF; CDR3 DNA: TGTGCCATCAGCCCTGGGCACCATAACTATGGCTACGCCTTC
J gene: TRBJ2-7; clone size: NA; D gene: NA; V gene: TRBV11-2; CDR3 protein: CASSQGFRADDEQYF; CDR3 DNA: TGTGCCAGCAGCCAGGGATTTAGGGCCGACGACGAGCAGTACTTC
J gene: TRBJ2-4; clone size: NA; D gene: TRBD2; V gene: TRBV7-2; CDR3 protein: CASSLDASGTYIQYF; CDR3 DNA: TGTGCCAGCAGCTTAGATGCTAGCGGGACATACATTCAGTACTTC
J gene: TRBJ2-3; clone size: once; D gene: NA; V gene: TRBV4-1; CDR3 protein: CASSRTPGPTDTQYF; CDR3 DNA: TGCGCCAGCAGCCGAACACCGGGCCCCACAGATACGCAGTATTTT
J gene: TRBJ2-1; clone size: many; D gene: NA; V gene: TRBV2; CDR3 protein: CASIDPSSGRNEQFF; CDR3 DNA: TGTGCCAGCATCGACCCATCCAGCGGGCGCAATGAGCAGTTCTTC
J gene: TRBJ2-5; clone size: few; D gene: TRBD2; V gene: TRBV7-9; CDR3 protein: CASSPGLAGQETQYF; CDR3 DNA: TGTGCCAGCAGCCCGGGACTAGCGGGACAAGAGACCCAGTACTTC
J gene: TRBJ1-5; clone size: few; D gene: NA; V gene: TRBV5-1; CDR3 protein: CASSLGPGEGNQPQHF; CDR3 DNA: TGCGCCAGCAGCTTGGGTCCAGGGGAAGGCAATCAGCCCCAGCATTTT
J gene: TRBJ1-5; clone size: NA; D gene: TRBD1; V gene: TRBV11-2; CDR3 protein: CASSAGQWQPQHF; CDR3 DNA: TGTGCCAGCAGCGCGGGACAGTGGCAGCCCCAGCATTTT
J gene: TRBJ1-1; clone size: NA; D gene: NA; V gene: TRBV27; CDR3 protein: CASRLLPGDTEAFF; CDR3 DNA: TGTGCCAGCAGACTACTTCCCGGAGACACTGAAGCTTTCTTT
J gene: TRBJ2-5; clone size: NA; D gene: TRBD2; V gene: TRBV7-2; CDR3 protein: CASSSLAGAETQYF; CDR3 DNA: TGTGCCAGCAGTTCACTAGCGGGAGCGGAGACCCAGTACTTC
J gene: TRBJ2-2; clone size: NA; D gene: NA; V gene: TRBV29-1; CDR3 protein: CSVPRGALNTGELFF; CDR3 DNA: TGCAGCGTCCCTCGAGGGGCGTTAAACACCGGGGAGCTGTTTTTT
J gene: TRBJ2-1; clone size: NA; D gene: TRBD1; V gene: TRBV27; CDR3 protein: CASSFPGTGGYSYNEQFF; CDR3 DNA: TGTGCCAGCAGTTTCCCCGGGACAGGGGGTTACTCCTACAATGAGCAGTTCTTC
J gene: TRBJ2-3; clone size: few; D gene: NA; V gene: TRBV29-1; CDR3 protein: CSATRADTQYF; CDR3 DNA: TGCAGCGCCACCCGGGCAGATACGCAGTATTTT
J gene: TRBJ2-5; clone size: NA; D gene: NA; V gene: TRBV10-3; CDR3 protein: CAISRSPGETQYF; CDR3 DNA: TGTGCCATCAGCAGGTCTCCGGGGGAGACCCAGTACTTC